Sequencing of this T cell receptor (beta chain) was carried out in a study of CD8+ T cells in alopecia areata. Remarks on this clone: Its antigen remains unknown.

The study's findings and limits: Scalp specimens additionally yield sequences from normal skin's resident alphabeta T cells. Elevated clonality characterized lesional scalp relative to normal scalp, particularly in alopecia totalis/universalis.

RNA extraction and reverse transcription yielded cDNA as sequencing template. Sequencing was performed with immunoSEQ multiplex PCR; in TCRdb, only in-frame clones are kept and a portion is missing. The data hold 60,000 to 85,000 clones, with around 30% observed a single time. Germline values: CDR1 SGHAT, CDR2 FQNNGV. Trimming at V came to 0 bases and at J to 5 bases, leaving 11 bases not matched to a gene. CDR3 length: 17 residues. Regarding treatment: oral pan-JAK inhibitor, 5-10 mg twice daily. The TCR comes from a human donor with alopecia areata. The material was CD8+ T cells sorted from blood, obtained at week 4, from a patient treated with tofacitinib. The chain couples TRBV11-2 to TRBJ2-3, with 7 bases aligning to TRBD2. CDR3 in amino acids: CASSLEGFSAGEDTQYF. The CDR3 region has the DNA TGTGCCAGCAGCTTAGAGGGTTTTAGTGCGGGAGAAGATACGCAGTATTTT.